The 30 T cell receptor beta chains listed next were all sequenced from one sample in a study of T cell responses to AZD1222 COVID-19 vaccine. Libraries were prepared by immunoSEQ multiplex PCR; TCRdb keeps only in-frame clonotypes and omits some of them. The data hold approximately 92,000 clones, with approximately 91% observed a single time. Source: peripheral blood, taken on day 0 of AZD1222 vaccination. All receptors come from an adult in good health.

The chain is built from TRBV5-4 and TRBJ2-6, with 7 positions matching TRBD1. The CDR3 has 14 amino acids. The V gene end was trimmed by 5 bases and the J gene end by 2 bases; junction bases not matched to a gene: 1. The germline CDR1 and CDR2 sequences are SGHNT and YYREEE (reference sequence). The CDR3 DNA follows: TGTGCCAGCAGAGGGGGCGCTGGGGCCAACGTCCTGACTTTC. It codes for CASRGGAGANVLTF.

The rearrangement uses TRBV23-1 and TRBJ2-7, with D maybe TRBD2 (6 bases). TRBV23-1 qualifies as an ORF whose function is uncertain. Trimming stripped 4 bases from V and 0 bases from J, with 16 bases between. This CDR3 is 16 amino acids long. The CDR3 bases are TGCGCCAGCAGTCGAGTCCGGGAGAAGAGCTCCTACGAGCAGTACTTC. Its protein is CASSRVREKSSYEQYF.

The CDR3 nucleotides read TGTGCCAGCAAACTTGAGGGGTTGCGGGGCACTGAAGCTTTCTTT. This encodes CASKLEGLRGTEAFF. J is TRBJ1-1 and V is TRBV6-5; D is perhaps TRBD1 (5 bases). Trimming stripped 7 bases from V and 4 bases from J, with 19 bases between. Germline V CDR1 and CDR2: MNHEY, SVGAGI. The CDR3 covers 15 residues.

The rearrangement joins TRBV6-4 to TRBJ2-1, with 8 nucleotides matching TRBD1. The ends lost 6 bases at V and 5 bases at J; junction bases unmatched: 9. In germline, CDR1 is MRHNA, CDR2 SNTAGT. CDR3 size: 15 residues. CDR3 nucleotides: TGTGCCAGCAGCCCCGGGCAGGGGGCTGACAATGAGCAGTTCTTC. This translates into CASSPGQGADNEQFF.

The chain employs TRBV6-2 or TRBV6-3 and TRBJ1-6, with D uncertain. This CDR3 is 15 amino acids long. Germline-derived CDR1 and CDR2 are MNHEY and SVGEGT. V was clipped by 2 bases and J by 9 bases, with 14 bases between them. The DNA of the CDR3 is TGTGCCAGCAGTTACCGAGGGAGTCCGACTTCACCCCTCCACTTT. Translation gives CASSYRGSPTSPLHF.

V gene TRBV27 combines with J gene TRBJ1-5; D unresolved. Between the trimmed V and J ends, which lost 0 bases and 7 bases, there was a span of 10 bases. The CDR3 spans 14 residues. Per germline, CDR1 MNHEY and CDR2 SMNVEV (reference sequence). CDR3 in DNA: TGTGCCAGCAGTTTATCCCCCTCCGGGCAGCCCCAGCATTTT. Translation gives CASSLSPSGQPQHF.

The chain carries TRBV5-1 and TRBJ2-2; D is uncertain. The CDR3 is made up of 14 amino acids. V lost 0 bases and J 6 bases, leaving 9 bases between the germline ends. Per germline, CDR1 SGHRS and CDR2 YFSETQ. The CDR3 is CASSLGPKPGELFF. CDR3 nucleotide sequence: TGCGCCAGCAGCTTGGGCCCAAAACCCGGGGAGCTGTTTTTT.

This sequence joins TRBV12-3 or TRBV12-4 and TRBJ1-5; the D is unclear. This CDR3 is built from 12 residues. V lost 2 bases and J 9 bases, leaving 8 bases between the germline ends. CDR3 residues: CASSLNRGPQHF. CDR3 DNA: TGTGCCAGCAGTTTAAACCGGGGGCCCCAGCATTTT.

The genes are TRBV10-3 and TRBJ2-2; 12 nucleotides agree with TRBD2. The germline gives CDR1 ENHRY, CDR2 SYGVKD. This CDR3 is 16 amino acids long. The V segment lost 6 bases and the J segment 2 bases; nucleotides outside the gene matches: 4. Here the CDR3 DNA reads TGTGCCATCAGCCTAGCGGGGGGGACAAACACCGGGGAGCTGTTTTTT. Translation: CAISLAGGTNTGELFF.

This chain connects TRBV5-1 to TRBJ1-2; D not resolved. The CDR3 has 14 residues. With 0 bases removed from V and 8 bases from J, the gap between germline ends came to 14 bases. Germline V gene data show CDR1 as SGHRS and CDR2 as YFSETQ. CDR3 sequence (DNA): TGCGCCAGCAGCTTGGAGAGGGCAACGGGGGGCTACACCTTC. Its protein is CASSLERATGGYTF. Full variable domain (missing parts from reference TRBV5-1 and TRBJ1-2): KAGVTQTPRYLIKTRGQQVTLSCSPISGHRSVSWYQQTPGQGLQFLFEYFSETQRNKGNFPGRFSGRQFSNSRSEMNVSTLELGDSALYLCASSLERATGGYTFGSGTRLTVV.

The chain uses TRBV6-5 and TRBJ1-1, with D unresolved. Between the trimmed V and J ends, which lost 4 bases and 0 bases, there was a span of 12 bases. The germline gives CDR1 MNHEY, CDR2 SVGAGI. This CDR3 contains 15 residues. CDR3 DNA sequence: TGTGCCAGCAGTTTCTCAAGGGCGGTGAACACTGAAGCTTTCTTT. Amino acids: CASSFSRAVNTEAFF.

The chain has TRBV3-1 (or the pseudogene TRBV3-2) and TRBJ2-1; D gene ambiguous. The germline V and J ends were trimmed by 3 bases and 6 bases, with 9 bases remaining between them. The germline CDR1 and CDR2 sequences are LGHDT and YNNKEL (reference sequence). This CDR3 has 13 amino acids. CDR3 bases: TGTGCCAGCAGCCATAGGAGCTTCAATGAGCAGTTCTTC. It yields the protein CASSHRSFNEQFF.

V gene TRBV3-1 (or the pseudogene TRBV3-2) combines with J gene TRBJ1-5; a weak D match, TRBD1 (5 bases). The CDR3 sequence is 12 residues long. Deletions cut 4 bases from V and 9 bases from J, with 10 bases between. Germline V gives CDR1 LGHDT, CDR2 YNNKEL (reference sequence). CDR3 nucleotides: TGTGCCAGCAGCCCCCGGGGCGGGCCCCAGCATTTT. Encoded protein: CASSPRGGPQHF.

The chain couples TRBV5-6 to TRBJ1-3, with a tentative D call TRBD1 (6 bases). The length of the CDR3 is 14 residues. The germline V and J ends were trimmed by 4 bases and 2 bases, with 10 bases remaining between them. Germline-derived CDR1 and CDR2 are SGHDT and YYEEEE. Here the CDR3 reads CASSMTGAGNTIYF. The CDR3 nucleotides are TGTGCCAGCAGCATGACAGGAGCTGGAAACACCATATATTTT.

Only one count was recorded for this clone. This chain connects TRBV5-1 to TRBJ1-1, with a possible D match to TRBD1 (6 bases). The CDR3 is 14 amino acids. Germline V lookup: CDR1 SGHRS, CDR2 YFSETQ. Trimming took 2 bases from V and 1 from J, leaving 9 bases between them. The CDR3, as DNA: TGCGCCAGCAGCTTCTCCAGGGGGAACACTGAAGCTTTCTTT. Its translation: CASSFSRGNTEAFF. The whole variable domain, filled in from reference TRBV5-1 and TRBJ1-1, reads KAGVTQTPRYLIKTRGQQVTLSCSPISGHRSVSWYQQTPGQGLQFLFEYFSETQRNKGNFPGRFSGRQFSNSRSEMNVSTLELGDSALYLCASSFSRGNTEAFFGQGTRLTVV.

The V and J genes are TRBV5-1 and TRBJ1-1; D is unclear. The germline CDR1 and CDR2 sequences are SGHRS and YFSETQ. CDR3 size: 13 residues. Trimming shortened V by 2 bases and J by 2 bases, and 7 bases separated the two germline ends. The CDR3 is CASSLNQNTEAFF. The CDR3 DNA reads TGCGCCAGCAGCTTAAACCAAAACACTGAAGCTTTCTTT. Supplemented by reference TRBV5-1 and TRBJ1-1, the full variable domain reads KAGVTQTPRYLIKTRGQQVTLSCSPISGHRSVSWYQQTPGQGLQFLFEYFSETQRNKGNFPGRFSGRQFSNSRSEMNVSTLELGDSALYLCASSLNQNTEAFFGQGTRLTVV.

V and J are TRBV10-3 and TRBJ1-1; 10 bases line up with TRBD1. V shed 3 bases and J 5 bases; nucleotides not matched to a gene: 21. In germline, CDR1 is ENHRY, CDR2 SYGVKD. The CDR3 has 20 amino acids. The CDR3 region has the DNA TGTGCCATCAGTGAAACGCCGATGGGACGACAGGGGGCGGAAGAGACTGAAGCTTTCTTT. Protein product: CAISETPMGRQGAEETEAFF.

The chain links TRBV4-2 to TRBJ2-7; perhaps TRBD1 as D (6 bases). V was pared by 4 bases and J by 0 bases, with 7 bases between. This CDR3 is built from 13 residues. Germline-derived CDR1 and CDR2 are LGHNA and YNFKEQ. This CDR3 is CASSRTDSYEQYF. CDR3 bases: TGTGCCAGCAGCCGGACAGACTCCTACGAGCAGTACTTC.

This chain links TRBV15 with TRBJ2-7; tentative D call: TRBD1 (6 bases). The CDR3 length is 15 residues. Trimming removed 0 bases at V and 0 bases at J, with 9 bases between. Germline-derived CDR1 and CDR2 are LNHNV and YYDKDF (reference sequence). This CDR3 reads CATSRDGTTSYEQYF. As DNA, the CDR3 is TGTGCCACCAGCAGAGATGGGACAACCTCCTACGAGCAGTACTTC.

The chain employs TRBV5-4 and TRBJ1-6, with D possibly matching TRBD1 (5 bases). The V gene's germline CDR1 is SGHNT and CDR2 YYREEE (reference sequence). The germline V and J ends were trimmed by 6 bases and 7 bases, with 14 bases remaining between them. The CDR3 has 14 amino acids. This chain's CDR3 is CASTYAGWNSPLHF. The CDR3 DNA follows: TGTGCCAGCACCTACGCAGGGTGGAATTCACCCCTCCACTTT.

This chain uses TRBV7-9 with TRBJ2-2; D gene ambiguous. Germline-derived CDR1 and CDR2 are SEHNR and FQNEAQ (reference sequence). This CDR3 contains 14 residues. V lost 6 bases, J lost 4 bases, and 12 bases lay in between. The CDR3 region is CASSPQAATGELFF. Written as DNA, the CDR3 is TGTGCCAGCAGTCCCCAAGCCGCCACCGGGGAGCTGTTTTTT.

The chain couples TRBV7-2 to TRBJ2-7, with D perhaps matching TRBD2 (5 bases). Germline loops: CDR1 SGHTA, CDR2 FQGNSA. The CDR3 totals 15 residues. V shed 3 bases and J shed 3 bases, with 15 bases lying between them. Here the CDR3 DNA reads TGTGCCAGCAGCTTCCAAAGCGGCGCTAACTACGAGCAGTACTTC. Amino acids: CASSFQSGANYEQYF.

This chain connects TRBV30 to TRBJ1-2; no reliable D call. The germline V and J ends were trimmed by 5 bases and 4 bases, with 11 bases remaining between them. The CDR3 extends over 12 amino acids. Looked up from germline, CDR1 is GTSNPN and CDR2 is SVGIG (reference sequence). The CDR3 region has the DNA TGTGCCTGGGAGGAGCTGGTCTATGGCTACACCTTC. It is translated as CAWEELVYGYTF.

The chain carries TRBV19 and TRBJ1-2; 9 nucleotides match TRBD1. The CDR3 runs 13 residues. J was trimmed by 8 bases and V by 10 bases; bases with no gene match: 11. In germline, CDR1 is LNHDA, CDR2 SQIVND (reference sequence). CDR3 in DNA: TGTGCCACCTCCAGTGGGACAGGGATCGGCTACACCTTC. Protein: CATSSGTGIGYTF.

The chain couples TRBV21-1 to TRBJ1-2; whether TRBD1, the table's D call, matches the DNA was not checked. TRBV21-1 is noted as a pseudogene. CDR3 length: 15 residues. Written as DNA, the CDR3 is TGTGCCAGCAGCCCCAGACAGGGGGTTAACTATGGCTACACCTTC. Protein: CASSPRQGVNYGYTF.

This clone was found a few times. This chain joins TRBV3-1 (or the pseudogene TRBV3-2) and TRBJ1-6; tentative D call: TRBD1 (5 bases). The CDR3 sequence is 15 residues long. The germline V gene has CDR1 LGHDT and CDR2 YNNKEL (reference sequence). V shed 0 bases and J shed 8 bases, with 11 bases lying between them. CDR3 nucleotides: TGTGCCAGCAGCCAAGAGGCAGGGCGGTATTCACCCCTCCACTTT. It yields the protein CASSQEAGRYSPLHF.

The chain is built from TRBV9 and TRBJ1-4, with a possible D match to TRBD1 (5 bases). Germline-derived CDR1 and CDR2 are SGDLS and YYNGEE. V dropped 0 bases and J dropped 4 bases, with 10 bases sitting between them. The CDR3 extends over 15 amino acids. The CDR3 bases are TGTGCCAGCAGCGTAGGAGACAGCCTTAATGAAAAACTGTTTTTT. It codes for CASSVGDSLNEKLFF.

This clone was seen once. V usage is TRBV10-3 and J usage is TRBJ1-2, with 8 bases matching TRBD1. The germline CDR1 and CDR2 sequences are ENHRY and SYGVKD. This CDR3 contains 16 residues. With 6 bases clipped from V and 4 bases from J, the junction kept 13 bases outside the gene matches. Here the CDR3 reads CAIRTLDRATTYGYTF. The DNA for the CDR3 is TGTGCCATCAGAACCCTGGACAGGGCGACGACCTATGGCTACACCTTC.

The chain is built from TRBV5-6 and TRBJ1-2; a possible D gene is TRBD1 (6 bases). Deletions cut 4 bases from V and 0 bases from J, with 16 bases between. Looked up from germline, CDR1 is SGHDT and CDR2 is YYEEEE. CDR3 length equals 16 residues. The CDR3 region has the DNA TGTGCCAGCAGCCTACAGGGACTCCCTGCTAACTATGGCTACACCTTC. This encodes CASSLQGLPANYGYTF.

This rearrangement joins TRBV7-9 to TRBJ2-3, with 9 positions matching TRBD2. After removal of 5 bases from V and 2 bases from J, the junction contained 5 bases not matched to a gene. The CDR3 is 15 amino acids. Germline CDR1 reads SEHNR; CDR2 reads FQNEAQ (reference sequence). CDR3 region: CASSPGTSFTDTQYF. CDR3 nucleotide sequence: TGTGCCAGCAGCCCTGGGACTAGCTTCACAGATACGCAGTATTTT.